This T cell receptor beta chain was captured by sequencing in a study of metastatic and nonmetastatic thyroid tumors. Remarks on this clone: What it recognizes is unknown.

Study-level results: Malignant tumors reportedly showed significantly higher TCR beta diversity than benign nodules in both blood and tumor.

Germline V gene lookup returns CDR1 GTSNPN and CDR2 SVGIG (reference sequence). With 5 bases clipped from V and 5 bases from J, the junction kept 11 bases outside the gene matches. The CDR3 covers 14 residues. Original data processing: Using the CDR3 differences seen across clinicopathological groups, the authors built a distant-metastasis classifier for papillary thyroid cancer, which was meant to discriminate distant-metastatic patients. TCRdb re-called clones from the PCR reads using MiXCR. TCRdb assigned the V and J calls; the authors' analysis was not used. The sample lists about 19,000 clones; about a quarter were seen once. No treatment of any kind had been given to any patient before thyroid surgery.

The V call is TRBV30, the J call TRBJ1-1, with TRBD1 matching over 7 bases. The sample was tumor tissue. The TCR originated in a female donor with papillary thyroid cancer or a benign thyroid nodule (not recorded which). Some clones in this sample may be carry-over from other donors' samples. This CDR3 is CAWGPRRGWTEAFF. CDR3 sequence (DNA): TGTGCCTGGGGTCCCCGCAGGGGGTGGACTGAAGCTTTCTTT.